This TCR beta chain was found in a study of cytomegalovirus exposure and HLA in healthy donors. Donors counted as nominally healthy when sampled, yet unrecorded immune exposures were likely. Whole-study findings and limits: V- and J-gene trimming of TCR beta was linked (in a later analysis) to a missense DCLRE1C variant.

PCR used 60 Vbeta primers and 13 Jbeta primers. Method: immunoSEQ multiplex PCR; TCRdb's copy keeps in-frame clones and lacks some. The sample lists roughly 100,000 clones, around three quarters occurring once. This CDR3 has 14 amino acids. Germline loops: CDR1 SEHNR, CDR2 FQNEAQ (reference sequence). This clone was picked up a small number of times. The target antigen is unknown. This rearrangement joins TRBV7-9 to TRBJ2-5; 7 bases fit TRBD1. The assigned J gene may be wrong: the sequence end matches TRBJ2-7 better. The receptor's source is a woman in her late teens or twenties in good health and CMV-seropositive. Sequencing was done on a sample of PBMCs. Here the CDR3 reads CASSIRDSSYEQYF. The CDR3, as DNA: TGTGCCAGCAGCATCCGGGACAGCTCCTACGAGCAGTACTTC.